This section outlines one T cell receptor beta chain sequence together with its context. Its antigen is currently unknown. The data originate from a study of T cell responses to AZD1222 COVID-19 vaccine. V shed 5 bases and J shed 5 bases, with 12 bases lying between them. Germline V CDR1 and CDR2: SGHVS, FNYEAQ. This CDR3 has 14 amino acids. The protocol was immunoSEQ multiplex PCR, while the TCRdb copy is restricted to in-frame clones and leaves out a portion. This table holds approximately 180,000 clones, just over 90% found once. Whole-study results and caveats: Donors were largely white British and mainly female; clonal diversity was possibly underestimated. Only a handful of AZD1222 recipients were seropositive at baseline. No repertoire was sampled before or during the peak T cell response, only after it.

The sample consisted of peripheral blood, taken on day 0 of AZD1222 vaccination. The sequence was obtained from an adult in good health. This chain uses TRBV7-6 with TRBJ1-4; no reliable D call. CDR3 nucleotide sequence: TGTGCCAGCAGCCCCGGGCCGGTGAATGAAAAACTGTTTTTT. Amino acid sequence: CASSPGPVNEKLFF.